Listed below are T cell receptor beta chains from one sample, sequenced in a study of OX40 agonist ivuxolimab in advanced cancers. Data came from immunoSEQ multiplex PCR; TCRdb stores just in-frame clones and leaves some out. The sample includes some 70,000 clones, less than 90% seen only once; the top ten take 2% to 2.5%. Sequencing used CD4+ or CD8+ T cells sorted from blood, obtained in a trial of the OX40 agonist ivuxolimab. The receptors come from an adult with an advanced solid tumor such as melanoma, head and neck, liver or kidney cancer. CDR3s include the opening cysteine and the closing phenylalanine or tryptophan. D genes are given only for firm matches. Size tells how often a clone was seen (once, few, many) or the class of an expanded clone, and some rows leave it out.

V gene	D gene	J gene	clone size	CDR3 protein	CDR3 DNA
TRBV11-2	NA	TRBJ2-2	NA	CASSLNTANTGELFF	TGTGCCAGCAGCCTTAACACGGCGAACACCGGGGAGCTGTTTTTT
TRBV21-1	NA	TRBJ2-7	NA	CASSKGGPDRGKSYEQYF	TGTGCCAGCAGCAAAGGGGGACCGGACAGGGGTAAATCCTACGAGCAGTACTTC
TRBV5-6	TRBD2	TRBJ2-5	NA	CATRLAGQETQYF	TGTGCCACCCGACTAGCGGGACAAGAGACCCAGTACTTC
TRBV7-7	TRBD2	TRBJ2-2	NA	CASSLESGSTGELFF	TGTGCCAGCAGCTTAGAAAGCGGGAGTACCGGGGAGCTGTTTTTT
TRBV28	NA	TRBJ1-2	few	CASSFRAGGYTF	TGTGCCAGCAGTTTCAGGGCCGGGGGCTACACCTTC
TRBV7-2	NA	TRBJ2-1	NA	CASSFNRDNEQFF	TGTGCCAGCAGCTTTAACAGGGACAATGAGCAGTTCTTC
TRBV7-2	NA	TRBJ2-3	NA	CASSRDGELLDTQYF	TGTGCCAGCAGCCGAGATGGGGAGCTATTAGATACGCAGTATTTT
TRBV5-4	TRBD2	TRBJ2-7	NA	CASSLAGRDEQYF	TGTGCCAGCAGCCTAGCGGGAAGGGATGAGCAGTACTTC
TRBV19	NA	TRBJ1-4	NA	CASSIQGVANEKLFF	TGTGCCAGTAGTATACAAGGGGTTGCTAATGAAAAACTGTTTTTT
TRBV5-1	TRBD2	TRBJ2-2	few	CASSLGLADKRRNTGELFF	TGCGCCAGCAGCTTAGGCCTAGCGGATAAGAGAAGGAACACCGGGGAGCTGTTTTTT
TRBV27	TRBD2	TRBJ2-1	NA	CASSTILAGGKYNEQFF	TGTGCCAGCAGTACGATACTAGCGGGAGGGAAATACAATGAGCAGTTCTTC
TRBV28	TRBD2	TRBJ2-4	NA	CATAPGAGGSVGLAKNIQYF	TGTGCCACCGCCCCCGGAGCGGGAGGTTCCGTTGGACTAGCCAAAAACATTCAGTACTTC
TRBV7-9	NA	TRBJ2-5	NA	CASSLPSSGRETQYF	TGTGCCAGCAGCCTCCCGAGCTCGGGACGGGAGACCCAGTACTTC
TRBV20-1	NA	TRBJ2-7	few	CSARDRNEQYF	TGCAGTGCTAGAGATAGGAACGAGCAGTACTTC
TRBV25-1	NA	TRBJ2-7	NA	CASRGGKDPYEQYF	TGTGCCAGCAGGGGGGGCAAAGATCCCTACGAGCAGTACTTC
TRBV30	NA	TRBJ1-1	NA	CAWSVAERMNTEAFF	TGTGCCTGGAGTGTAGCGGAACGAATGAACACTGAAGCTTTCTTT
TRBV11-3	NA	TRBJ2-5	NA	CASRPDTSYQETQYF	TGTGCCAGCAGACCGGACACCTCCTACCAAGAGACCCAGTACTTC
TRBV5-1	TRBD2	TRBJ2-7	NA	CASSLEVGLASHEQYF	TGCGCCAGCAGCCTGGAGGTTGGACTAGCGAGCCACGAGCAGTACTTC
TRBV6-1	TRBD1	TRBJ2-2	NA	CASRQDREPGELFF	TGTGCCAGCAGACAAGACAGGGAACCCGGGGAGCTGTTTTTT
TRBV6-6	NA	TRBJ1-2	NA	CASSSEVSNYGYTF	TGTGCCAGCAGTTCAGAGGTATCGAACTATGGCTACACCTTC
TRBV5-1	NA	TRBJ2-1	few	CASSPGTGYNEQFF	TGCGCCAGCAGCCCCGGGACTGGATACAATGAGCAGTTCTTC
TRBV19	TRBD1	TRBJ1-2	NA	CASSTPAGGAYGYTF	TGTGCCAGTAGTACCCCCGCAGGGGGCGCCTATGGCTACACCTTC
TRBV19	NA	TRBJ2-6	NA	CASTVSVSGANVLTF	TGTGCCAGTACGGTATCGGTCTCTGGGGCCAACGTCCTGACTTTC
TRBV5-6	NA	TRBJ2-2	NA	CASSLPGNTGELFF	TGTGCCAGCAGCTTGCCGGGAAACACCGGGGAGCTGTTTTTT
TRBV30	NA	TRBJ1-4	few	CAWSRLAATNEKLFF	TGTGCCTGGAGTCGGTTAGCGGCAACTAATGAAAAACTGTTTTTT
TRBV29-1	NA	TRBJ1-1	NA	CSPRARGWMNTEAFF	TGCAGCCCGCGGGCCCGGGGTTGGATGAACACTGAAGCTTTCTTT
TRBV5-1	NA	TRBJ2-5	NA	CASSLARPETQYF	TGCGCCAGCAGCCTTGCAAGACCCGAGACCCAGTACTTC
TRBV25-1	TRBD2	TRBJ2-1	NA	CAAKGAGIYNEQFF	TGTGCCGCCAAGGGAGCGGGAATCTACAATGAGCAGTTCTTC
TRBV19	NA	TRBJ2-7	NA	CASSIMTGRGEQYF	TGTGCCAGTAGTATTATGACAGGGAGGGGCGAGCAGTACTTC
TRBV19	TRBD1	TRBJ2-5	NA	CASSGGQGDGTQYF	TGTGCCAGTAGTGGAGGACAGGGCGATGGGACCCAGTACTTC
TRBV18	NA	TRBJ2-2	NA	CASSPGQSGTGELFF	TGTGCCAGCTCACCTGGGCAGAGCGGCACCGGGGAGCTGTTTTTT
TRBV21-1	NA	TRBJ2-7	NA	CASSNSGHLYEQYF	TGTGCCAGCAGCAATAGCGGACACCTCTACGAGCAGTACTTC
TRBV30	NA	TRBJ1-4	NA	CAWSLNGANEKLFF	TGTGCCTGGAGTCTTAACGGAGCTAATGAAAAACTGTTTTTT
TRBV19	TRBD1	TRBJ1-5	NA	CASSRQAGGNQPQHF	TGTGCCAGTAGTAGACAGGCAGGGGGGAATCAGCCCCAGCATTTT
TRBV5-4	NA	TRBJ1-1	once	CASSFSGRGTEAFF	TGTGCCAGCAGCTTTTCCGGCAGGGGTACTGAAGCTTTCTTT
TRBV11-2	NA	TRBJ2-2	NA	CASTETGRGGELFF	TGTGCCAGCACCGAGACAGGGCGGGGCGGGGAGCTGTTTTTT
TRBV18	NA	TRBJ2-2	NA	CASSRLSPGTGELFF	TGTGCCAGCTCACGACTGAGTCCGGGCACCGGGGAGCTGTTTTTT
TRBV12-5	NA	TRBJ2-4	NA	CASGLATNIQYF	TGTGCTAGTGGTTTGGCCACCAACATTCAGTACTTC
TRBV5-1	TRBD2	TRBJ2-2	NA	CASSQQITSANTGELFF	TGCGCCAGCAGCCAACAAATCACTAGCGCGAACACCGGGGAGCTGTTTTTT
TRBV7-3	NA	TRBJ2-2	NA	CASRRGEAGELFF	TGTGCCAGCCGCAGGGGAGAGGCCGGGGAGCTGTTTTTT
TRBV5-1	NA	TRBJ1-3	once	CASSLKNSGNTIYF	TGCGCCAGCAGCTTGAAAAACTCTGGAAACACCATATATTTT
TRBV6-6	NA	TRBJ1-2	few	CASNNGPDYTF	TGTGCCAGCAACAATGGACCTGACTACACCTTC
TRBV5-4	NA	TRBJ2-7	NA	CASSLSALSSYEQYF	TGTGCCAGCAGCTTGTCGGCCTTAAGCTCCTACGAGCAGTACTTC
TRBV19	NA	TRBJ2-7	NA	CASSISPGTNLEQYF	TGTGCCAGTAGTATCAGTCCAGGGACCAACTTGGAGCAGTACTTC
TRBV10-3	NA	TRBJ1-1	NA	CAISEGTGANTEAFF	TGTGCCATCAGTGAGGGGACCGGGGCGAACACTGAAGCTTTCTTT
TRBV5-4	NA	TRBJ2-3	NA	CASSLDSTDTQYF	TGTGCCAGCAGTCTTGACTCGACAGATACGCAGTATTTT
TRBV27	TRBD2	TRBJ2-7	NA	CASSHSTGTSGVVGQYF	TGTGCCAGCAGTCATTCCACCGGGACTAGCGGCGTGGTTGGGCAGTACTTC
TRBV7-2	TRBD1	TRBJ1-1	few	CASSFRWTGAEAFF	TGTGCCAGCAGCTTCCGATGGACAGGGGCTGAAGCTTTCTTT
TRBV11-2	NA	TRBJ2-2	NA	CASSPKLGGTGELFF	TGTGCCAGCAGCCCGAAGCTAGGGGGAACCGGGGAGCTGTTTTTT
TRBV28	TRBD1	TRBJ1-1	NA	CASSSVTRGRFGAFF	TGTGCCAGCAGCTCGGTAACCAGGGGGCGCTTTGGCGCTTTCTTT
TRBV7-7	NA	TRBJ2-5	NA	CASSRQGLSETQYF	TGTGCCAGCAGCCGGCAGGGTCTGAGCGAGACCCAGTACTTC